The 25 T cell receptor beta chains below were found in one sample sequenced in a study of cytomegalovirus exposure and HLA in healthy donors. 60 Vbeta and 13 Jbeta primers were used in PCR. Sequencing was performed with immunoSEQ multiplex PCR; in TCRdb, only in-frame clones are kept and a portion is missing. Of under 140,000 clones listed, over 60% are singletons. Specimen: PBMCs. The receptors derive from a woman aged 25 to 39 in good health and CMV-seronegative.

The V and J genes are TRBV4-1 and TRBJ2-7; D ambiguous. Germline-derived CDR1 and CDR2 are MGHRA and YSYEKL. This CDR3 has 12 amino acids. V was cut by 1 base and J by 6 bases, with 7 bases left in between. The CDR3 region is CASSQGRSEQYF. CDR3 DNA: TGCGCCAGCAGCCAAGGTCGCAGCGAGCAGTACTTC.

The DNA of the CDR3 is TGTGCCAGTAGTATAGCAATCAGCAATCAGCCCCAGCATTTT. This sequence encodes CASSIAISNQPQHF. The V gene is TRBV19, the J gene TRBJ1-5; D uncertain. From germline, CDR1 is LNHDA and CDR2 SQIVND (reference sequence). With 1 base removed from V and 1 base from J, the gap between germline ends came to 5 bases. The CDR3 has 14 amino acids.

The chain couples TRBV30 to TRBJ1-5; TRBD1 aligns across 9 bases. Germline V CDR1 and CDR2: GTSNPN, SVGIG (reference sequence). The CDR3 extends over 13 amino acids. V lost 5 bases, J lost 5 bases, and 4 bases stayed unmatched. The CDR3 region is CAWGTGLHQPQHF. In nucleotides, the CDR3 is TGTGCCTGGGGGACAGGGTTGCATCAGCCCCAGCATTTT.

About this clone: Other DNA sequences in the same sample also yield this CDR3. This CDR3 is CASSLALDYEQYF. DNA for the CDR3: TGTGCCAGCAGCTTAGCGCTAGACTACGAGCAGTACTTC. The rearrangement links TRBV7-2 to TRBJ2-7; D is ambiguous. Trimming left V 0 bases short and J 3 bases short, with 6 bases between. Germline V CDR1 and CDR2: SGHTA, FQGNSA. The CDR3 covers 13 residues. Filled out from reference TRBV7-2 and TRBJ2-7, the complete variable domain reads GAGVSQSPSNKVTEKGKDVELRCDPISGHTALYWYRQSLGQGLEFLIYFQGNSAPDKSGLPSDRFSAERTGGSVSTLTIQRTQQEDSAVYLCASSLALDYEQYFGPGTRLTVT.

The rearrangement joins TRBV10-3 to TRBJ1-2; 7 nucleotides line up with TRBD1. The CDR3 sequence is 15 residues long. CDR1 is ENHRY, CDR2 SYGVKD, per germline. The V segment lost 3 bases and the J segment 7 bases; nucleotides outside the gene matches: 11. CDR3: CAISDGADRAIGYTF. CDR3 DNA sequence: TGTGCCATCAGTGATGGGGCCGACAGGGCAATTGGCTACACCTTC.

In nucleotides, the CDR3 is TGTGCCAGCACGCGACAGGCGTCCGACACTGAAGCTTTCTTT. Translation: CASTRQASDTEAFF. V usage is TRBV6-4 and J usage is TRBJ1-1, with D possibly matching TRBD1 (6 bases). V lost 7 bases, J lost 3 bases, and 15 bases lay in between. This CDR3 comprises 14 residues. Germline V lookup: CDR1 MRHNA, CDR2 SNTAGT.

The J gene is TRBJ2-5, the V gene TRBV29-1, with 10 bases that match TRBD2. Germline CDR1 reads SQVTM; CDR2 reads ANQGSEA. The CDR3 length is 14 residues. After removal of 3 bases from V and 9 bases from J, the junction contained 10 bases not matched to a gene. The CDR3 sequence: CSVDGLAGVLAQYF. DNA for the CDR3: TGCAGCGTTGACGGGCTAGCGGGGGTATTGGCCCAGTACTTC.

The V and J genes are TRBV25-1 and TRBJ2-7; possibly TRBD2 for D (6 bases). Germline CDR1 and CDR2: MGHDK and SYGVNS. The CDR3 is made up of 15 amino acids. The V gene lost 1 base and the J gene lost 3 bases, with 13 bases spanning the gap. The CDR3 spells CASSEWTTHGYEQYF. CDR3 sequence (DNA): TGTGCCAGCAGTGAATGGACTACCCACGGCTACGAGCAGTACTTC.

The chain couples TRBV5-5 to TRBJ1-4, with D unresolved. V shed 4 bases and J shed 8 bases, with 9 bases lying between them. The CDR3 is 12 amino acids. Germline CDR1 and CDR2: SGHKS and YYEKEE (reference sequence). The DNA for the CDR3 is TGTGCCAGCAGCCTCGACACCGAAAAACTGTTTTTT. This sequence encodes CASSLDTEKLFF.

The rearrangement uses TRBV29-1 and TRBJ2-1, with 8 positions matching TRBD2. Losses at the gene ends were 6 bases for V and 0 bases for J; bases not matched to a gene: 7. The CDR3 length is 15 residues. The germline V gene encodes CDR1 SQVTM and CDR2 ANQGSEA. The CDR3 region is CSVVSGILSYNEQFF. For the CDR3, the DNA is TGCAGCGTGGTTAGCGGGATTCTCTCCTACAATGAGCAGTTCTTC.

Points on this clone: A read error may produce the germline difference seen at one junction end. The CDR3 sequence: CASSFQASHSYERYF. CDR3 DNA sequence: TGTGCCAGCAGTTTTCAGGCTAGCCACTCCTACGAGCGGTACTTC. The chain links TRBV27 to TRBJ2-7, with D possibly TRBD2 on 5 matching bases. The CDR3 consists of 15 residues. Germline loops: CDR1 MNHEY, CDR2 SMNVEV (reference sequence).

The chain uses TRBV19 and TRBJ2-5; maybe TRBD1 (6 bases). Germline CDR1 reads LNHDA; CDR2 reads SQIVND (reference sequence). The CDR3 has 15 amino acids. The V end was cut by 1 base, the J end by 10 bases, with 19 bases between. The CDR3 region has the DNA TGTGCCAGTAGTATAGCTCGGACAGTCGGGCGGAACCAGTACTTC. It codes for CASSIARTVGRNQYF.

This clone has just a few counts. This chain uses TRBV5-1 with TRBJ1-6; 11 bases match TRBD1. Germline-derived CDR1 and CDR2 are SGHRS and YFSETQ. The length of the CDR3 is 14 residues. Trimming at V came to 6 bases and at J to 9 bases, leaving 5 bases not matched to a gene. The DNA for the CDR3 is TGCGCCAGCACCCCGGACAGGGGGCTTTCACCCCTCCACTTT. Its protein product is CASTPDRGLSPLHF.

The CDR3 reads CASSRQNLAGVSDEQFF. CDR3 DNA: TGCGCCAGCAGCCGCCAAAACCTAGCGGGGGTCTCAGATGAGCAGTTCTTC. The chain carries TRBV4-1 and TRBJ2-1; 10 positions match TRBD2. CDR1 and CDR2 (germline): MGHRA, YSYEKL. V dropped 4 bases and J dropped 8; count of bases not matched to a gene: 14. The CDR3 is 17 residues long.

The rearrangement uses TRBV6-4 and TRBJ2-5, with 12 bases matching TRBD2. With 5 bases clipped from V and 1 base from J, the junction kept 2 bases outside the gene matches. The CDR3 length is 15 residues. Germline-derived CDR1 and CDR2 are MRHNA and SNTAGT. Written as DNA, the CDR3 is TGTGCCAGCAGTCGGACTAGCGGGACCCAAGAGACCCAGTACTTC. This translates into CASSRTSGTQETQYF.

In DNA, the CDR3 is TGTGCCAGCAGCTTTAGCGGGATGAACACCGGGGAGCTGTTTTTT. Residues: CASSFSGMNTGELFF. The V call is TRBV7-9, the J call TRBJ2-2, with 8 nucleotides matching TRBD2. CDR1 and CDR2 (germline): SEHNR, FQNEAQ (reference sequence). This CDR3 contains 15 residues. The trim removed 3 bases at V and 1 base at J, leaving 1 base unmatched. Together with reference TRBV7-9 and TRBJ2-2, the CDR3 gives the full variable domain: DTGVSQNPRHKITKRGQNVTFRCDPISEHNRLYWYRQTLGQGPEFLTYFQNEAQLEKSRLLSDRFSAERPKGSFSTLEIQRTEQGDSAMYLCASSFSGMNTGELFFGEGSRLTVL.

The chain links TRBV7-2 to TRBJ2-3, with 8 bases aligning to TRBD1. The CDR3 covers 17 residues. Germline V gene sequence: CDR1 SGHTA, CDR2 FQGNSA. J lost 1 base, V lost 0 bases, and 6 bases had no gene match. CDR3 region: CASSLAGRGHRTDTQYF. CDR3 nucleotides: TGTGCCAGCAGCTTAGCAGGCAGGGGGCACCGCACAGATACGCAGTATTTT.

This rearrangement joins TRBV9 to TRBJ2-7; the D gene is possibly TRBD1 (6 bases). The CDR3 extends over 15 amino acids. Germline V lookup: CDR1 SGDLS, CDR2 YYNGEE. Trimming left V 3 bases short and J 2 bases short, with 15 bases between. Here the CDR3 DNA reads TGTGCCAGCAGCGCAGGACAGAACGAAGCCTACGAGCAGTACTTC. Protein: CASSAGQNEAYEQYF.

The V and J genes are TRBV30 and TRBJ1-1; D is undetermined. The CDR3 length is 16 residues. Germline values: CDR1 GTSNPN, CDR2 SVGIG (reference sequence). The V gene lost 3 bases and the J gene lost 0 bases, with 17 bases spanning the gap. The CDR3 DNA is TGTGCCTGGAGGGGAGCCTGGCAGCGGTTGAACACTGAAGCTTTCTTT. Protein product: CAWRGAWQRLNTEAFF.

V is TRBV11-2 and J is TRBJ1-1, with no clear D. The germline V and J ends were trimmed by 2 bases and 1 base, with 2 bases remaining between them. CDR3 length equals 12 residues. Germline CDR1 and CDR2: SGHAT and FQNNGV. The CDR3 nucleotides are TGTGCCAGCAGCTTACAGAACACTGAAGCTTTCTTT. This translates into CASSLQNTEAFF.

The chain couples TRBV19 to TRBJ2-2; 12 bases agree with TRBD2. Germline V CDR1 and CDR2: LNHDA, SQIVND (reference sequence). V gave up 7 bases and J gave up 1 base; unmatched junction bases: 22. The CDR3 consists of 22 residues. The CDR3 here is CASKIPTGEASGRALNTGELFF. For the CDR3, the DNA is TGTGCCAGTAAAATACCGACAGGGGAGGCTAGCGGGAGGGCCCTGAACACCGGGGAGCTGTTTTTT.

This rearrangement joins TRBV5-6 to TRBJ1-2; a weak D match, TRBD1 (6 bases). Trimming took 4 bases from V and 6 from J, leaving 16 bases between them. Germline V gene data show CDR1 as SGHDT and CDR2 as YYEEEE. The CDR3 runs to 14 residues. CDR3 sequence (DNA): TGTGCCAGCAGCAGGGGGGGGAGGACCAATGGCTACACCTTC. Its protein is CASSRGGRTNGYTF.

This chain links TRBV7-8 with TRBJ2-7; the D is unclear. Trimming took off 10 bases at V and 4 bases at J, with 26 bases between the two ends. The length of the CDR3 is 16 residues. Germline CDR1 and CDR2: SGHVS and FQNEAQ. CDR3 protein: CATLKTGGTTFYEQYF. For the CDR3, the DNA is TGTGCCACCCTAAAAACCGGCGGAACCACCTTTTACGAGCAGTACTTC.

This clone was observed a handful of times. This sequence joins TRBV9 and TRBJ2-3, with a weak D call TRBD2 (5 bases). Germline V gives CDR1 SGDLS, CDR2 YYNGEE. The CDR3 runs 15 residues. Trimming shortened V by 4 bases and J by 5 bases, and 17 bases separated the two germline ends. The CDR3 DNA reads TGTGCCAGCAGCCCCCTAGGCCCGGGGATAGATACGCAGTATTTT. This sequence encodes CASSPLGPGIDTQYF.

The chain joins TRBV7-8 to TRBJ1-2, with a possible D match to TRBD1 (5 bases). The CDR3 extends over 12 amino acids. The germline CDR1 and CDR2 sequences are SGHVS and FQNEAQ. V lost 5 bases and J lost 5, with 9 bases in between. CDR3 loop: CASSNQGYGYTF. The DNA for the CDR3 is TGTGCCAGCAGCAACCAGGGTTATGGCTACACCTTC.